This entry is about one TCR beta chain. As yet, its antigen is unknown. The data are from a study of CD8 T cells in Susac syndrome. Background on the study: When their blood was taken, the Susac syndrome patients had either not yet had any therapy, were taking corticosteroids, or were taking intravenous immunoglobulin alone. Study observations and caveats: In total CD8+ repertoires, about 15 Susac-specific public clones were detected, and CD8+ TEMRA repertoires contained five.

The CDR3 is 12 amino acids. Trimming stripped 1 base from V and 5 bases from J, with 6 bases between. Germline lookup yields CDR1 SEHNR and CDR2 FQNEAQ (reference sequence). An amount of RNA that ranged from about 0.45 to 1 ug was reverse transcribed with random hexamers. A multiplex approach, immunoSEQ multiplex PCR, amplified TCR beta CDR3 across 54 Vbeta and 13 Jbeta. One entry per CDR3 protein results from TCRdb running MiXCR on the immunoSEQ multiplex PCR reads. The table lists around 170,000 distinct CDR3 sequences, roughly 94% of them singletons. This clonotype was obtained from a human donor with Susac syndrome. V and J are TRBV7-9 and TRBJ2-7; no firm D call. The sample was CD8+ T cells from PBMCs. CDR3 bases: TGTGCCAGCAGCTTAGTCGGTCACGAGCAGTACTTC. Translated: CASSLVGHEQYF.